A single sample gave rise to the 6 T cell receptor beta chains below, sequenced in a study of blood T cell repertoires in COVID-19. TCRdb's table, derived via immunoSEQ multiplex PCR, lists solely in-frame clones and lacks some. The sample yields about 160,000 clones, about 85% seen once. Sequencing was performed on peripheral blood. Receptor source: a human donor with acute or convalescent COVID-19. The donor label of this sample is uncertain.

V and J are TRBV28 and TRBJ2-1, with TRBD1 as a possible D gene (6 bases). This CDR3 has 15 amino acids. V lost 5 bases and J 5 bases, leaving 16 bases between the germline ends. Per the germline V gene, CDR1 is MDHEN and CDR2 is SYDVKM. The CDR3 coding sequence is TGTGCCAGCAGTGGTCAGGGGTTAGGAGACAATGAGCAGTTCTTC. It yields the protein CASSGQGLGDNEQFF. Filled out from reference TRBV28 and TRBJ2-1, the complete variable domain reads DVKVTQSSRYLVKRTGEKVFLECVQDMDHENMFWYRQDPGLGLRLIYFSYDVKMKEKGDIPEGYSVSREKKERFSLILESASTNQTSMYLCASSGQGLGDNEQFFGPGTRLTVL.

The chain combines TRBV7-2 with TRBJ1-1, with D tentatively TRBD1 (6 bases). The germline gives CDR1 SGHTA, CDR2 FQGNSA. This CDR3 has 14 residues. Trimming removed 1 base at V and 11 bases at J, with 17 bases between. The CDR3 region is CASSLEGGLERAFF. DNA for the CDR3: TGTGCCAGCAGCTTAGAGGGGGGGCTAGAGAGGGCTTTCTTT. The full variable domain, rest sourced from reference TRBV7-2 and TRBJ1-1, is GAGVSQSPSNKVTEKGKDVELRCDPISGHTALYWYRQSLGQGLEFLIYFQGNSAPDKSGLPSDRFSAERTGGSVSTLTIQRTQQEDSAVYLCASSLEGGLERAFFGQGTRLTVV.

Here the CDR3 DNA reads TGTGCCAGCAGTTATGGGGGGGGGAACGGTGAAAAACTGTTTTTT. Protein: CASSYGGGNGEKLFF. The chain combines TRBV6-5 with TRBJ1-4, with D possibly being TRBD1 (5 bases). The CDR3 runs 15 residues. V was pared by 3 bases and J by 7 bases, with 15 bases between. Germline V gives CDR1 MNHEY, CDR2 SVGAGI.

CDR3 sequence (DNA): TGCGCCAGCAGCTTATGGACTAGCGGCCCACCTAGCACAGATACGCAGTATTTT. Translation: CASSLWTSGPPSTDTQYF. The chain carries TRBV5-1 and TRBJ2-3, with 10 positions matching TRBD2. Germline V CDR1 and CDR2: SGHRS, YFSETQ. Trimming took 2 bases from V and 0 from J; bases not matched to a gene: 9. The CDR3 is 18 residues long. The entire variable domain, with the rest obtained from reference TRBV5-1 and TRBJ2-3, is as follows: KAGVTQTPRYLIKTRGQQVTLSCSPISGHRSVSWYQQTPGQGLQFLFEYFSETQRNKGNFPGRFSGRQFSNSRSEMNVSTLELGDSALYLCASSLWTSGPPSTDTQYFGPGTRLTVL.

The chain uses TRBV2 and TRBJ2-2, with D perhaps TRBD2 (7 bases). The V end lost 8 bases, the J end lost 4 bases, and 20 bases lay between the germline ends. Germline CDR1 SNHLY, CDR2 FYNNEI. This CDR3 has 16 amino acids. CDR3 sequence: CASSGYPGGGTGELFF. CDR3 DNA: TGTGCCAGCTCAGGGTATCCGGGGGGCGGCACCGGGGAGCTGTTTTTT.

J is TRBJ2-7 and V is TRBV6-5, with D perhaps matching TRBD2 (6 bases). Germline values: CDR1 MNHEY, CDR2 SVGAGI. The CDR3 has 16 residues. V lost 0 bases to trimming and J lost 4 bases, with 16 bases between them. This CDR3 reads CASSYSAADYPYEQYF. The DNA of the CDR3 is TGTGCCAGCAGTTACTCGGCTGCGGACTACCCTTACGAGCAGTACTTC.